Shown below are 32 T cell receptor beta chains from a single sample sequenced in a study of T-cell reconstitution after alpha-beta-depleted transplantation in children. Unique molecular identifiers were incorporated during preparation of the TCRbeta library. A single record per CDR3 protein comes from TCRdb applying MiXCR to the PCR reads. The profile shows a few hundred thousand distinct CDR3 sequences, 27% of them singletons. The specimen was PBMCs, collected before TCRalphabeta/CD19-depleted stem cell transplant. Receptors originate from a boy under two years old with Wiskott-Aldrich syndrome, due to receive a stem cell transplant.

The CDR3 sequence is CASSQTRSSYNEQFF. The CDR3 bases are TGTGCCAGCAGTCAGACTAGGAGCTCCTACAATGAGCAGTTCTTC. This chain connects TRBV12-3 or TRBV12-4 to TRBJ2-1; the D gene is possibly TRBD2 (6 bases). V lost 5 bases, J lost 0 bases, and 11 bases lay in between. The CDR3 has 15 residues.

This clonotype was observed a handful of times. A clone one base away is much larger, so this may be a read error. The chain is built from TRBV9 and TRBJ1-4; D not certain. This CDR3 region has 12 residues. CDR1 SGDLS and CDR2 YYNGEE come from the germline V gene. Deletions cut 4 bases from V and 7 bases from J, with 8 bases between. The CDR3 sequence is CASSSEGEKLFF. The CDR3, as DNA: TGTGCCAGCAGCTCCGAAGGTGAAAAACTGTTTTTT.

This clonotype was counted between two and nine times. The V call is TRBV5-1, the J call TRBJ2-1; TRBD1 agrees at 7 bases. CDR3 length: 15 amino acids. Germline values: CDR1 SGHRS, CDR2 YFSETQ. V lost 4 bases, J lost 5 bases, and 9 bases stayed unmatched. The CDR3 DNA reads as TGCGCCAGCAGCGGAAGACAGGGAGTAAACAATGAGCAGTTCTTC. Translating it yields CASSGRQGVNNEQFF.

The CDR3 nucleotides read TGCGCCAGCAGCTTGGGAGGTAGCGGATTCACAGATACGCAGTATTTT. Translating it yields CASSLGGSGFTDTQYF. The rearrangement joins TRBV5-1 to TRBJ2-3; D might be TRBD2 (6 bases). In germline, CDR1 is SGHRS, CDR2 YFSETQ. CDR3 length equals 16 residues. V lost 0 bases, J lost 2 bases, and 13 bases lay in between.

The rearrangement links TRBV4-2 to TRBJ2-1; 13 bases fit TRBD2. The CDR3 runs 21 residues. V shed 1 base, J shed 3 bases, and the junction held 15 bases outside the gene matches. CDR1 and CDR2 from the germline V gene are LGHNA and YNFKEQ. The CDR3 sequence: CASSQVSGLAGAGTGYNEQFF. DNA for the CDR3: TGTGCCAGCAGCCAAGTCAGCGGACTAGCGGGAGCCGGTACGGGCTACAATGAGCAGTTCTTC.

This clonotype was detected a few times. A junction boundary mismatches the germline segment, possibly from a read error. This chain uses TRBV12-3 or TRBV12-4 with TRBJ2-2; TRBD1 agrees at 9 bases. This CDR3 has 15 amino acids. The CDR3 loop reads CASSTGTGNPGELFF. The CDR3, as DNA: TGTGCCAGCAGCACCGGGACAGGGAACCCCGGGGAGCTGTTTTTT.

The genes are TRBV27 and TRBJ1-1; D is unresolved. CDR1 and CDR2 from the germline V gene are MNHEY and SMNVEV (reference sequence). V was cut by 6 bases and J by 8 bases, with 10 bases left in between. The length of the CDR3 is 11 residues. For the CDR3, the DNA is TGTGCCAGCAGCATCAATGGGGAAGCTTTCTTT. Translated: CASSINGEAFF.

Only a few counts were recorded for this clonotype. The chain uses TRBV29-1 and TRBJ2-1; 11 bases agree with TRBD2. The CDR3 loop spans 15 amino acids. Per the germline V gene, CDR1 is SQVTM and CDR2 is ANQGSEA. After removal of 4 bases from V and 9 bases from J, the junction contained 11 bases not matched to a gene. CDR3 residues: CSVVLSTSGGGEQFF. DNA of the CDR3: TGCAGCGTTGTTTTGTCAACTAGCGGGGGCGGTGAGCAGTTCTTC.

A few counts support this clonotype. V is TRBV5-1 and J is TRBJ1-2, with 8 bases lining up with TRBD1. The CDR3 has 16 residues. With V trimmed by 5 bases and J by 6 bases, 15 bases remained unmatched. In germline, CDR1 is SGHRS, CDR2 YFSETQ. The CDR3 region has the DNA TGCGCCAGCAGAACCGACTCAGGGGGCGCGCTTGATGGCTACACCTTC. Encoded protein: CASRTDSGGALDGYTF.

The chain is built from TRBV5-1 and TRBJ2-1, with D possibly called TRBD1 or TRBD2 (7 bases each). Germline CDR1 and CDR2: SGHRS and YFSETQ. The germline V and J ends were trimmed by 2 bases and 3 bases, with 12 bases remaining between them. The CDR3 runs to 15 residues. CDR3 DNA sequence: TGCGCCAGCAGCTTCAGGGGGGGGGGCTACAATGAGCAGTTCTTC. Encoded protein: CASSFRGGGYNEQFF.

This CDR3 is CAWSVRQADQPQHF. The CDR3 region has the DNA TGTGCCTGGAGTGTTCGGCAGGCGGATCAGCCCCAGCATTTT. J is TRBJ1-5 and V is TRBV30; D gene ambiguous. The CDR3 contains 14 residues. Trimming took off 0 bases at V and 5 bases at J, with 11 bases between the two ends. The germline gives CDR1 GTSNPN, CDR2 SVGIG (reference sequence).

The V call is TRBV4-2, the J call TRBJ2-3, with TRBD2 matching 9 bases. This CDR3 spans 17 amino acids. CDR1 and CDR2 from the germline V gene are LGHNA and YNFKEQ. Trimming removed 6 bases from V and 2 bases from J; junction bases left unmatched: 12. The CDR3 coding sequence is TGTGCCAGCAGGAGAAAGATGCTAGCGGGATCCACAGATACGCAGTATTTT. Its protein is CASRRKMLAGSTDTQYF.

This chain connects TRBV29-1 to TRBJ1-5; 8 nucleotides agree with TRBD1. The CDR3 is 13 residues long. Germline values: CDR1 SQVTM, CDR2 ANQGSEA. V was clipped by 6 bases and J by 6 bases; unmatched bases: 7. The CDR3 DNA is TGCAGCGTAGGAGGACAGGGTGTTCAGCCCCAGCATTTT. This gives the protein CSVGGQGVQPQHF.

This clonotype has ten or more counts. The CDR3 DNA follows: TGTGCCAGCAGTGTTCTTAAGAATGAGCAGTTCTTC. Its protein is CASSVLKNEQFF. J is TRBJ2-1 and V is TRBV25-1; D is unclear. Between the trimmed V and J ends, which lost 4 bases and 7 bases, there was a span of 8 bases. This CDR3 contains 12 residues. Looked up from germline, CDR1 is MGHDK and CDR2 is SYGVNS.

The V and J genes are TRBV20-1 and TRBJ2-5, with TRBD2 matching over 7 bases. V shed 4 bases, J shed 4 bases, and the junction held 9 bases outside the gene matches. The CDR3 covers 14 residues. The germline V gene encodes CDR1 DFQATT and CDR2 SNEGSKA (reference sequence). This chain's CDR3 is CSAKSLRERETQYF. The CDR3 DNA sequence: TGCAGTGCTAAATCCCTGCGGGAGAGAGAGACCCAGTACTTC.

The chain links TRBV12-3 or TRBV12-4 to TRBJ1-4, with 7 positions matching TRBD1. V gave up 5 bases and J gave up 10 bases; unmatched junction bases: 13. The CDR3 contains 15 residues. Here the CDR3 reads CASSLSRTGVRKLFF. CDR3 nucleotide sequence: TGTGCCAGCAGTCTCTCCCGGACAGGCGTGAGAAAACTGTTTTTT.

The rearrangement links TRBV5-6 to TRBJ2-1; 10 bases are a match to TRBD2. The CDR3 has 18 amino acids. Germline-derived CDR1 and CDR2 are SGHDT and YYEEEE. The V segment lost 2 bases and the J segment 2 bases; nucleotides outside the gene matches: 10. The CDR3 DNA is TGTGCCAGCAGCTTTAGTGCCCTAGCGGGAGCGACCTACAATGAGCAGTTCTTC. This encodes CASSFSALAGATYNEQFF.

V and J are TRBV19 and TRBJ2-1; D may be TRBD2 (6 bases). V dropped 2 bases and J dropped 2 bases, with 16 bases sitting between them. This CDR3 contains 17 residues. Germline CDR1 reads LNHDA; CDR2 reads SQIVND (reference sequence). The CDR3 DNA follows: TGTGCCAGTAGTATATCCCCCATTCCGGGGGCCTACAATGAGCAGTTCTTC. This translates into CASSISPIPGAYNEQFF.

This clonotype was picked up a small number of times. This CDR3 is CATSRVDSETEAFF. The CDR3 nucleotides read TGTGCCACCAGCAGAGTGGACAGTGAGACTGAAGCTTTCTTT. The chain uses TRBV15 and TRBJ1-1, with D possibly matching TRBD1 (6 bases). CDR3 size: 14 residues. Trimming cost V 1 base and J 5 bases, with 11 bases left between them. Germline CDR1 reads LNHNV; CDR2 reads YYDKDF (reference sequence).

The chain is built from TRBV19 and TRBJ1-1, with 7 bases that match TRBD1. Trimming cost V 5 bases and J 1 base; bases outside gene matches: 7. Germline V gene lookup returns CDR1 LNHDA and CDR2 SQIVND (reference sequence). The CDR3 sequence is 15 residues long. The CDR3 spells CASSPRQGRNTEAFF. The DNA for the CDR3 is TGTGCCAGTAGTCCGCGACAGGGAAGGAACACTGAAGCTTTCTTT.

The rearrangement uses TRBV27 and TRBJ1-2; D is possibly TRBD1 (6 bases). Germline-derived CDR1 and CDR2 are MNHEY and SMNVEV (reference sequence). The CDR3 extends over 14 amino acids. With 11 bases removed from V and 3 bases from J, the gap between germline ends came to 19 bases. CDR3 region: CAAKRTGSDYGYTF. The CDR3 nucleotides are TGTGCCGCCAAGAGAACAGGGTCGGACTATGGCTACACCTTC.

This clonotype was observed a few times. The chain recombines TRBV20-1 with TRBJ1-1; weak D call: TRBD1 (6 bases). V lost 6 bases and J lost 4, with 15 bases in between. The germline gives CDR1 DFQATT, CDR2 SNEGSKA (reference sequence). This CDR3 has 13 amino acids. The CDR3 here is CSASRGIGTEAFF. The CDR3 nucleotides read TGCAGTGCGAGCAGGGGAATCGGCACTGAAGCTTTCTTT.

The V and J genes are TRBV29-1 and TRBJ2-7, with D perhaps given as TRBD1 or TRBD2 (5 bases each). Trimming removed 6 bases from V and 0 bases from J, with 21 bases in between. This CDR3 comprises 16 residues. Germline V CDR1 and CDR2: SQVTM, ANQGSEA. CDR3: CSVRKSRDPLSYEQYF. The CDR3 region has the DNA TGCAGCGTCAGGAAATCCCGGGACCCCCTCTCCTACGAGCAGTACTTC.

The chain joins TRBV20-1 to TRBJ1-1; weak D call: TRBD1 (5 bases). V was cut by 6 bases and J by 7 bases, with 21 bases left in between. Germline V gives CDR1 DFQATT, CDR2 SNEGSKA (reference sequence). The CDR3 loop spans 14 amino acids. The CDR3 reads CSAIPGRRGGEAFF. CDR3 bases: TGCAGTGCCATACCGGGACGGCGGGGGGGTGAAGCTTTCTTT.

This clonotype was observed a few times. This chain links TRBV5-1 with TRBJ2-1; TRBD2 might be the D (5 bases). Trimming took 0 bases from V and 3 from J, leaving 13 bases between them. The germline gives CDR1 SGHRS, CDR2 YFSETQ. The CDR3 spans 16 residues. The DNA for the CDR3 is TGCGCCAGCAGCTTGGGGACTGGCCTTTACTACAATGAGCAGTTCTTC. This translates into CASSLGTGLYYNEQFF.

This clonotype was picked up a small number of times. V is TRBV7-8 and J is TRBJ1-2; D is uncertain. The CDR3 consists of 14 residues. V was clipped by 1 base and J by 2 bases, with 8 bases between them. CDR1 is SGHVS and CDR2 is FQNEAQ in the germline V gene. The DNA for the CDR3 is TGTGCCAGCAGCTTAGTTCTGGGCAACTATGGCTACACCTTC. Its protein is CASSLVLGNYGYTF.

In this sample, this clonotype turned up a few times. The rearrangement links TRBV10-3 to TRBJ2-7; D may be TRBD1 (6 bases). Trimming stripped 6 bases from V and 5 bases from J, with 17 bases between. This CDR3 is built from 14 residues. CDR1 is ENHRY, CDR2 SYGVKD, per germline. CDR3 bases: TGTGCCATCAGGTCCCAGCAGGGGTCCCACGAGCAGTACTTC. Protein: CAIRSQQGSHEQYF.

This clonotype was seen more than once but under ten times. The chain employs TRBV10-3 and TRBJ2-1; tentatively, D is TRBD2 (6 bases). This CDR3 is built from 15 residues. V was clipped by 6 bases and J by 2 bases, with 14 bases between them. The germline V gene has CDR1 ENHRY and CDR2 SYGVKD. CDR3 region: CAIRASSAAYNEQFF. CDR3 DNA sequence: TGTGCCATCAGGGCGTCTAGCGCTGCCTACAATGAGCAGTTCTTC.

CDR3 region: CAISGGLADNEQFF. The CDR3 DNA sequence: TGTGCCATCAGTGGGGGACTAGCGGACAATGAGCAGTTCTTC. The chain links TRBV10-3 to TRBJ2-1; 11 nucleotides agree with TRBD2. The ends lost 4 bases at V and 5 bases at J; junction bases unmatched: 1. This CDR3 has 14 residues. Germline CDR1 ENHRY, CDR2 SYGVKD.

This clonotype was detected only a few times. The rearrangement uses TRBV2 and TRBJ2-3; TRBD2 matches 8 bases. The CDR3 is 14 residues long. CDR1 is SNHLY and CDR2 is FYNNEI in the germline V gene. J gave up 5 bases and V 3 bases, and 4 bases lay outside the gene matches. In DNA, the CDR3 is TGTGCCAGCAGTGATCGGCTAGCGGGAGATACGCAGTATTTT. Translation: CASSDRLAGDTQYF.

This clonotype was picked up a small number of times. The J gene is TRBJ2-5, the V gene TRBV20-1; unclear D gene. Deletions cut 6 bases from V and 8 bases from J, with 25 bases between. CDR1 and CDR2 from the germline V gene are DFQATT and SNEGSKA (reference sequence). The CDR3 sequence is 15 residues long. CDR3 sequence (DNA): TGCAGTGCGGAAGCCCCCGCAGGTGGTCGGGTAACCCAGTACTTC. It codes for CSAEAPAGGRVTQYF.

This clonotype was recorded a few times. The chain joins TRBV2 to TRBJ2-7, with a possible D match to TRBD1 (6 bases). Trimming stripped 6 bases from V and 5 bases from J, with 17 bases between. Looked up from germline, CDR1 is SNHLY and CDR2 is FYNNEI. The length of the CDR3 is 14 residues. The DNA for the CDR3 is TGTGCCAGCAGCCGGAAAACAGGGTTCCACGAGCAGTACTTC. As protein: CASSRKTGFHEQYF.